The clone carrying this TCR beta chain was seen only once. Its matching antigen is unknown. Then a second PCR, running roughly 7 to 11 cycles, was carried out with a sample-barcoded 5' primer and a J-beta primer mix. TCRdb processed the 5' RACE reads anew with MiXCR; each CDR3 protein has one entry. The table includes 1.5 million to 2 million distinct CDR3 sequences, 25% to 30% detected once. The entry originates in a study of blood T cells in healthy people across ages. Study-wide results and limits: Unsorted PBMCs prevented conclusive naive versus antigen-experienced comparison. Greater diversity and more naive CD4+ cells were seen in long-lived donors than in aged donors.

The CDR3 is 16 residues long. V shed 0 bases, J shed 9 bases, and the junction held 9 bases outside the gene matches. Germline CDR1 reads SGHRS; CDR2 reads YFSETQ. The rearrangement uses TRBV5-1 and TRBJ2-2; 9 positions agree with TRBD1. Specimen: blood. The source of this sequence is a woman aged 25 to 39 in good health. Written as DNA, the CDR3 is TGCGCCAGCAGCTTGGAGGACAGGGGTGGTCGCAGGGAGCTGTTTTTT. It yields the protein CASSLEDRGGRRELFF. The entire variable domain, with the rest obtained from reference TRBV5-1 and TRBJ2-2, is as follows: KAGVTQTPRYLIKTRGQQVTLSCSPISGHRSVSWYQQTPGQGLQFLFEYFSETQRNKGNFPGRFSGRQFSNSRSEMNVSTLELGDSALYLCASSLEDRGGRRELFFGEGSRLTVL.